The clone carrying this TCR beta chain was observed a few times. The table came from immunoSEQ multiplex PCR; TCRdb's copy has only in-frame clones and leaves some out. The sample lists roughly 14,000 clones; about 70% were seen once. The sample is drawn from a study of neoadjuvant anti-PD-1 for oral cavity cancer. Overall study: Non-progressing patients received a fourth nivolumab dose near day 43, then surgery on days 50-56.

Analysis of PBMCs was direct, with no culture step. The source was PBMCs, collected before nivolumab (anti-PD-1) treatment. The TCR sequence derives from a person between 40 and 85 years old with oral cavity squamous cell carcinoma.

The CDR3 bases are TGCGCCAGCAGCCAAGATTGGGGGGTCGGAAACACCATATATTTT. Translation: CASSQDWGVGNTIYF. The genes are TRBV4-1 and TRBJ1-3; possibly TRBD1 for D (5 bases). The germline gives CDR1 MGHRA, CDR2 YSYEKL. V lost 0 bases to trimming and J lost 4 bases, with 10 bases between them. The length of the CDR3 is 15 residues.